The 19 T cell receptor beta chains presented below share a single source sample, sequenced in a study of metastatic and nonmetastatic thyroid tumors. TCRdb re-called clones via MiXCR from the PCR reads. The profile shows some 9,900 clones, 25% to 40% of them singletons. Among the patients, none had received any treatment before thyroid surgery. What was sequenced was tumor tissue. The receptors were sampled from a female donor with papillary thyroid cancer or a benign thyroid nodule (not recorded which). Some clones in this sample may be carry-over from other donors' samples.

In its sample, this clone is medium-sized. The gene calls are TRBV15 and TRBJ2-1, with D hard to call. This CDR3 spans 12 amino acids. In germline, CDR1 is LNHNV, CDR2 YYDKDF (reference sequence). The V and J ends lost 3 bases and 3 bases respectively, with 3 bases between them. The CDR3 spells CATSRVYNEQFF. The CDR3 DNA follows: TGTGCCACCAGCAGGGTCTACAATGAGCAGTTCTTC. Combining the CDR3 with reference TRBV15 and TRBJ2-1 gives the whole variable domain DAMVIQNPRYQVTQFGKPVTLSCSQTLNHNVMYWYQQKSSQAPKLLFHYYDKDFNNEADTPDNFQSRRPNTSFCFLDIRSPGLGDTAMYLCATSRVYNEQFFGPGTRLTVL.

In this sample, this clone turned up many times. A read error may produce the germline difference seen at one junction end. The chain employs TRBV28 and TRBJ1-2; TRBD1 matches at 8 bases. The CDR3 sequence is 15 residues long. Germline CDR1 reads MDHEN; CDR2 reads SYDVKM. This chain's CDR3 is CASSSPGGLGNGYAF. The CDR3 DNA reads TGTGCCAGCAGTTCTCCAGGGGGCCTGGGGAATGGCTACGCCTTC.

This clone turned up a few times. The J gene is TRBJ2-3, the V gene TRBV6-1; TRBD2 agrees at 7 bases. CDR3 length equals 14 residues. The V gene end was trimmed by 5 bases and the J gene end by 2 bases; junction bases not matched to a gene: 4. Germline lookup yields CDR1 MNHNS and CDR2 SASEGT. CDR3 DNA sequence: TGTGCCAGCAGTTGGCGGGGGACCACAGATACGCAGTATTTT. It codes for CASSWRGTTDTQYF.

The table lists this clone with many counts. The chain uses TRBV5-1 and TRBJ2-1; 8 nucleotides match TRBD2. CDR1 is SGHRS, CDR2 YFSETQ, per germline. The CDR3 sequence is 18 residues long. J gave up 5 bases and V 0 bases, and 13 bases lay outside the gene matches. The CDR3 DNA is TGCGCCAGCAGCTTGGGGGGGCCCTGGGTAGCGGGGAACAATGAGCAGTTCTTC. This encodes CASSLGGPWVAGNNEQFF.

The chain carries TRBV7-9 and TRBJ1-6; D ambiguous. V lost 1 base and J 6 bases, leaving 7 bases between the germline ends. This CDR3 contains 14 residues. Germline CDR1 reads SEHNR; CDR2 reads FQNEAQ (reference sequence). CDR3: CASSLGTPNSPLHF. DNA of the CDR3: TGTGCCAGCAGCTTAGGTACACCTAATTCACCCCTCCACTTT.

In its sample, this clone is medium-sized. The CDR3 is CASSLPYSPGELFF. The DNA of the CDR3 is TGTGCCAGCAGCTTACCATATTCTCCCGGGGAGCTGTTTTTT. The rearrangement joins TRBV3-1 to TRBJ2-2, with no clear D. Trimming shortened V by 5 bases and J by 6 bases, and 13 bases separated the two germline ends. Germline-derived CDR1 and CDR2 are LGHDT and YNNKEL (reference sequence). The length of the CDR3 is 14 residues.

CDR3 protein: CASRPPQGANTEAFF. CDR3 coding DNA: TGTGCCAGCAGGCCCCCACAGGGAGCGAACACTGAAGCTTTCTTT. The chain couples TRBV7-2 to TRBJ1-1, with a possible D match to TRBD1 (6 bases). The V gene's germline CDR1 is SGHTA and CDR2 FQGNSA. The CDR3 runs to 15 residues. The germline V and J ends were trimmed by 6 bases and 1 base, with 15 bases remaining between them.

Within the sample, this clone is medium-sized. The chain couples TRBV11-2 to TRBJ1-1, with TRBD1 identical over 7 bases. V lost 4 bases, J lost 6 bases, and 8 bases stayed unmatched. Germline V gene sequence: CDR1 SGHAT, CDR2 FQNNGV. The CDR3 totals 14 residues. The CDR3: CASSSYLDRPEAFF. In DNA, the CDR3 is TGTGCCAGCAGCTCATACCTGGACAGGCCTGAAGCTTTCTTT.

The sample holds a few counts of this clone. CDR3 bases: TGTGCCAGCAGTGGGACTAGCGGGAGCAATGAGCAGTTCTTC. It codes for CASSGTSGSNEQFF. The gene calls are TRBV6-4 and TRBJ2-1, with 13 nucleotides matching TRBD2. With 4 bases clipped from V and 6 bases from J, the junction kept 0 bases outside the gene matches. From germline, CDR1 is MRHNA and CDR2 SNTAGT. The CDR3 extends over 14 amino acids.

This clone is categorized as medium-sized. V and J are TRBV6-1 and TRBJ1-1; no clear D. V shed 0 bases and J shed 0 bases, with 8 bases lying between them. CDR1 is MNHNS, CDR2 SASEGT, per germline. CDR3 length: 15 residues. The CDR3 sequence: CASSEAVRMNTEAFF. The CDR3 bases are TGTGCCAGCAGTGAAGCCGTGCGGATGAACACTGAAGCTTTCTTT.

The sample holds one count of this clone. V gene TRBV5-1 combines with J gene TRBJ1-2, with 9 bases that match TRBD1. Per germline, CDR1 SGHRS and CDR2 YFSETQ. The CDR3 consists of 15 residues. With V trimmed by 0 bases and J by 8 bases, 8 bases remained unmatched. In DNA, the CDR3 is TGCGCCAGCAGCTTGGTATCCGGGACAGGGAGAGGCTACACCTTC. This encodes CASSLVSGTGRGYTF.

With respect to this clone: Compared with germline, one end of the junction differs, possibly owing to a read error. The chain couples TRBV6-1 to TRBJ1-1; no reliable D call. CDR3 length: 12 amino acids. Germline CDR1 MNHNS, CDR2 SASEGT. The CDR3 sequence is CASRPGGTEAFF. CDR3 nucleotide sequence: TGCGCCAGCAGACCAGGTGGGACTGAAGCTTTCTTT.

This clone was counted at least ten times. The CDR3 sequence is CSVVSETQYF. CDR3 coding DNA: TGCAGCGTTGTGTCGGAGACCCAGTACTTC. The rearrangement joins TRBV29-1 to TRBJ2-5; D not certain. V was shortened by 4 bases and J by 5 bases, with 5 bases between the two germline ends. Germline CDR1 is SQVTM and CDR2 is ANQGSEA. This CDR3 contains 10 residues.

A few counts support this clone. No conserved phenylalanine or tryptophan is present at the end of the CDR3, so a read error is the likely explanation. The chain employs TRBV29-1 and TRBJ2-3, with 11 bases aligning to TRBD1. CDR1 is SQVTM, CDR2 ANQGSEA, per germline. This CDR3 is built from 15 residues. Here the CDR3 reads CSVVGGQGATDTQYS. CDR3 in DNA: TGTAGCGTTGTCGGTGGACAGGGGGCGACAGATACGCAGTATTCT.

Sample share makes this clone large. The chain is built from TRBV6-1 and TRBJ2-7; TRBD2 agrees at 14 bases. The germline gives CDR1 MNHNS, CDR2 SASEGT. The CDR3 totals 15 residues. J gave up 2 bases and V 10 bases, and 7 bases lay outside the gene matches. In nucleotides, the CDR3 is TGTGCCATTGGGACTAGCGGGAGCGGCACCTACGAGCAGTACTTC. The encoded protein is CAIGTSGSGTYEQYF.

This clone was counted a few times. The chain combines TRBV6-2 or TRBV6-3 with TRBJ2-7, with unresolved D. The V gene's germline CDR1 is MNHEY and CDR2 SVGEGT. V was cut by 6 bases and J by 4 bases, with 13 bases left in between. The CDR3 runs to 13 residues. The CDR3 nucleotides are TGTGCCAGCAGCTCCCCGACTGTATACGAGCAGTACTTC. It translates to CASSSPTVYEQYF.

The rearrangement uses TRBV20-1 and TRBJ2-7; 10 bases match TRBD2. The V gene end was trimmed by 1 base and the J gene end by 2 bases; junction bases not matched to a gene: 8. In germline, CDR1 is DFQATT, CDR2 SNEGSKA (reference sequence). CDR3 length: 16 residues. The CDR3 reads CSARVPSGSHPYEQYF. As DNA, the CDR3 is TGCAGTGCTAGAGTCCCTAGCGGGAGTCACCCCTACGAGCAGTACTTC.

This clone was recorded a few times. At one of its ends the junction is not consistent with the germline gene, which may arise from a read error. The chain carries TRBV27 and TRBJ1-1; D may be TRBD1 (5 bases). This CDR3 is 17 amino acids long. Germline assignment: CDR1 MNHEY and CDR2 SMNVEV (reference sequence). For the CDR3, the DNA is TGTTCCAGCAGTTTTTCAAGAGCTAGGGGCAGGAACACTGAAGCTTTCTTT. Protein sequence: CSSSFSRARGRNTEAFF.

The rearrangement uses TRBV11-2 and TRBJ2-2, with 11 bases identical to TRBD1. The germline CDR1 and CDR2 sequences are SGHAT and FQNNGV. The V gene end was trimmed by 4 bases and the J gene end by 4 bases; junction bases not matched to a gene: 8. The CDR3 is 17 residues long. CDR3 sequence: CASSSLDRGPTTGELFF. The CDR3 DNA reads TGTGCCAGCAGCTCTTTGGACAGGGGGCCCACCACCGGGGAGCTGTTTTTT.